Listed below are T cell receptor beta chains from one sample, sequenced in a study of shared clonotypes between healthy human individuals. Profiling relied on immunoSEQ multiplex PCR, and the TCRdb table lists in-frame clones only, not all of them. This table has under 2,000,000 clones, just under 95% appearing once. Sequencing was carried out using naive CD8+ T cells sorted from blood. The receptors were gathered from a man aged 18-30 years in good health. Each CDR3 is given with its conserved first and last residue. The D gene is left open where the match is weak. Clone size is stated in some rows and not others, as once, few, many or a class when expanded.

CDR3 DNA: TGTGCCAGGGGCCCCCAGCGGGAGGGGTCAAATGAGCAGTTCTTC
CDR3 protein: CARGPQREGSNEQFF
D gene: TRBD2
V gene: TRBV9
clone size: .
J gene: TRBJ2-1

CDR3 DNA: TGTGCCTGGAATGGACAGCATGGAAACACCATATATTTT
CDR3 protein: CAWNGQHGNTIYF
D gene: .
V gene: TRBV30
clone size: once
J gene: TRBJ1-3

CDR3 DNA: TGTGCCAGCAGCGTCGGGACAGACAACGAGCAGTACTTC
CDR3 protein: CASSVGTDNEQYF
D gene: TRBD1
V gene: TRBV9
clone size: .
J gene: TRBJ2-7

CDR3 DNA: TGTGCCACCAGCGATCCAGGGGCTGAAGCTTTCTTT
CDR3 protein: CATSDPGAEAFF
D gene: .
V gene: TRBV15
clone size: .
J gene: TRBJ1-1

CDR3 DNA: TGTGCCAGCAGCCCCGATTCCTTCGAGCAGTACTTC
CDR3 protein: CASSPDSFEQYF
D gene: .
V gene: TRBV7-9
clone size: .
J gene: TRBJ2-7

CDR3 DNA: TGTGCCAGCAGTGCACGGGGTTACTACGAGCAGTACTTC
CDR3 protein: CASSARGYYEQYF
D gene: .
V gene: TRBV6-1
clone size: .
J gene: TRBJ2-7

CDR3 DNA: TGTGCCAGCAGCTTAATAGGACAGGGTCAAGAGACCCAGTACTTC
CDR3 protein: CASSLIGQGQETQYF
D gene: TRBD1
V gene: TRBV7-8
clone size: .
J gene: TRBJ2-5

CDR3 DNA: TGTGCCAGCAGCAGAGGCCGCGAGCAGTACTTC
CDR3 protein: CASSRGREQYF
D gene: .
V gene: TRBV27
clone size: .
J gene: TRBJ2-7

CDR3 DNA: TGTGCCAGCATCGGGACAGGGACCTACGAGCAGTACTTC
CDR3 protein: CASIGTGTYEQYF
D gene: TRBD1
V gene: TRBV28
clone size: .
J gene: TRBJ2-7

CDR3 DNA: TGTGCCAGCAGTTTGGGTGAGGGCACTGAAGCTTTCTTT
CDR3 protein: CASSLGEGTEAFF
D gene: .
V gene: TRBV5-6
clone size: .
J gene: TRBJ1-1

CDR3 DNA: TGTGCCAGCAGTGAAGGGACAGCCACCTACGAGCAGTACTTC
CDR3 protein: CASSEGTATYEQYF
D gene: .
V gene: TRBV6-1
clone size: .
J gene: TRBJ2-7

CDR3 DNA: TGCAGCGTTGGGGCGGGAGGGGGATCGGATACGCAGTATTTT
CDR3 protein: CSVGAGGGSDTQYF
D gene: TRBD2
V gene: TRBV29-1
clone size: .
J gene: TRBJ2-3

CDR3 DNA: TGTGCCAGCAGCTTAGACAGGTTTGACGAGCAGTACTTC
CDR3 protein: CASSLDRFDEQYF
D gene: .
V gene: TRBV5-4
clone size: .
J gene: TRBJ2-7

CDR3 DNA: TGCAGCGTTTTAGGGGGGACAGGCGCCCCCGCGGTTACGCAGTATTTT
CDR3 protein: CSVLGGTGAPAVTQYF
D gene: TRBD1
V gene: TRBV29-1
clone size: .
J gene: TRBJ2-3

CDR3 DNA: TGTGCCAGCAGCTCCGGGACAGGGGCCGTGTCCCAGCATTTT
CDR3 protein: CASSSGTGAVSQHF
D gene: TRBD1
V gene: TRBV5-6
clone size: .
J gene: TRBJ1-5

CDR3 DNA: TGTGCCAGCAGCGTAGACGGGGATGGGGAGACCCAGTACTTC
CDR3 protein: CASSVDGDGETQYF
D gene: .
V gene: TRBV9
clone size: once
J gene: TRBJ2-5

CDR3 DNA: TGTGCCAGCAGCTTTTGGACTAGCGGGAGTGGGGAGCAGTACTTC
CDR3 protein: CASSFWTSGSGEQYF
D gene: TRBD2
V gene: TRBV7-2
clone size: .
J gene: TRBJ2-7

CDR3 DNA: TGTGCCAGCAGCGTCAAGGACGGGAAAAACATTCAGTACTTC
CDR3 protein: CASSVKDGKNIQYF
D gene: .
V gene: TRBV9
clone size: .
J gene: TRBJ2-4

CDR3 DNA: TGTGCCACCAGCCCCGGGGCGCTGGGTATTTACGAGCAGTACTTC
CDR3 protein: CATSPGALGIYEQYF
D gene: .
V gene: TRBV15
clone size: .
J gene: TRBJ2-7

CDR3 DNA: TGTGCCAGTAGTACCGACGGGGGGCTGAGAAATGAAAAACTGTTTTTT
CDR3 protein: CASSTDGGLRNEKLFF
D gene: .
V gene: TRBV19
clone size: .
J gene: TRBJ1-4

CDR3 DNA: TGTGCCAGCAGCCAGGGCCAGGGGGATACGAATCAGCCCCAGCATTTT
CDR3 protein: CASSQGQGDTNQPQHF
D gene: TRBD1
V gene: TRBV7-8
clone size: .
J gene: TRBJ1-5

CDR3 DNA: TGTGCCAGCAGCTTGACGGGACAGCTTTACGAGCAGTACTTC
CDR3 protein: CASSLTGQLYEQYF
D gene: TRBD1
V gene: TRBV11-2
clone size: .
J gene: TRBJ2-7

CDR3 DNA: TGTGCCATCAGTGAGCAGGGACAGATGAACACTGAAGCTTTCTTT
CDR3 protein: CAISEQGQMNTEAFF
D gene: TRBD1
V gene: TRBV10-3
clone size: .
J gene: TRBJ1-1

CDR3 DNA: TGTGCCAGCAGAGAGGGGGCCGGGGCCAACGTCCTGACTTTC
CDR3 protein: CASREGAGANVLTF
D gene: TRBD1
V gene: TRBV6-5
clone size: once
J gene: TRBJ2-6

CDR3 DNA: TGTGCCAGCAGCTTGGGGCAGAGCTACGAGCAGTACTTC
CDR3 protein: CASSLGQSYEQYF
D gene: .
V gene: TRBV5-6
clone size: .
J gene: TRBJ2-7

CDR3 DNA: TGTGCCATCAGTGGCTCCTGGGGCTCCTACGAGCAGTACTTC
CDR3 protein: CAISGSWGSYEQYF
D gene: .
V gene: TRBV6-5
clone size: .
J gene: TRBJ2-7

CDR3 DNA: TGTGCCTGGAGTGTAGACAGCAACTCCTACGAGCAGTACTTC
CDR3 protein: CAWSVDSNSYEQYF
D gene: .
V gene: TRBV30
clone size: few
J gene: TRBJ2-7

CDR3 DNA: TGTGCCAGCAGTGAAATAAGCGGTGGCTACACCTTC
CDR3 protein: CASSEISGGYTF
D gene: .
V gene: TRBV2
clone size: .
J gene: TRBJ1-2

CDR3 DNA: TGTGCCAGTAGTGGCGCTAGCATATGGGACGAGCAGTACTTC
CDR3 protein: CASSGASIWDEQYF
D gene: .
V gene: TRBV19
clone size: .
J gene: TRBJ2-7

CDR3 DNA: TGTGCCAGCAGCTTAGCGGGCAGCGCCCACTCCTACGAGCAGTACTTC
CDR3 protein: CASSLAGSAHSYEQYF
D gene: .
V gene: TRBV7-9
clone size: once
J gene: TRBJ2-7

CDR3 DNA: TGTGCCAGCTCCTCGGGCCTTTCCTACGAGCAGTACTTC
CDR3 protein: CASSSGLSYEQYF
D gene: .
V gene: TRBV7-8
clone size: once
J gene: TRBJ2-7

CDR3 DNA: TGTGCCAGCAGCTTCCTAGCCGGTGAGACCCAGTACTTC
CDR3 protein: CASSFLAGETQYF
D gene: .
V gene: TRBV5-6
clone size: once
J gene: TRBJ2-5

CDR3 DNA: TGTGCCAGCAGCCCCCCGGGTGTTGCGGGCACTGAAGCTTTCTTT
CDR3 protein: CASSPPGVAGTEAFF
D gene: .
V gene: TRBV7-9
clone size: once
J gene: TRBJ1-1

CDR3 DNA: TGTGCCAGCAGCTTGGATATGGTGAACACTGAAGCTTTCTTT
CDR3 protein: CASSLDMVNTEAFF
D gene: .
V gene: TRBV5-6
clone size: .
J gene: TRBJ1-1

CDR3 DNA: TGTGCCAGCAGTTATGGAGAAAACTACGAGCAGTACTTC
CDR3 protein: CASSYGENYEQYF
D gene: .
V gene: TRBV6-5
clone size: .
J gene: TRBJ2-7

CDR3 DNA: TGTGCCAGCAGGGGGGACAGAAACTACGAGCAGTACTTC
CDR3 protein: CASRGDRNYEQYF
D gene: TRBD1
V gene: TRBV7-9
clone size: .
J gene: TRBJ2-7

CDR3 DNA: TGTGCCAGCAGCTACAGGGGGCAGCCCCAGCATTTT
CDR3 protein: CASSYRGQPQHF
D gene: TRBD1
V gene: TRBV11-2
clone size: .
J gene: TRBJ1-5

CDR3 DNA: TGTGCCTGGAGCCTGGACAGTTATAATTCACCCCTCCACTTT
CDR3 protein: CAWSLDSYNSPLHF
D gene: .
V gene: TRBV30
clone size: .
J gene: TRBJ1-6